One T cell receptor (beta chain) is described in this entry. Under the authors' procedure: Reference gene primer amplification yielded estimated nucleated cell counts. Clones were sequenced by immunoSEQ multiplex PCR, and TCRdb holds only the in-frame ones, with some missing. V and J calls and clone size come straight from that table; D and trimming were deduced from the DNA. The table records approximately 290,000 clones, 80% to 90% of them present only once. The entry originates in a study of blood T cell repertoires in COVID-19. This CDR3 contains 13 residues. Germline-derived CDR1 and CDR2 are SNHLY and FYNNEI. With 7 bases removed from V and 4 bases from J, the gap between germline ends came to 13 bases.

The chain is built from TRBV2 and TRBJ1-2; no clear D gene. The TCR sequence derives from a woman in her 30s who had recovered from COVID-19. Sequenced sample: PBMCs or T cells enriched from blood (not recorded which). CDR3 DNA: TGTGCCAGCAAGGCTCCGGGAATCTATGGCTACACCTTC. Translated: CASKAPGIYGYTF.